This T cell receptor (beta chain) was identified during a study of breast tumors, draining lymph nodes, adjacent tissues. MiXCR, applied by TCRdb to the multiplex PCR reads, yields one record per CDR3 protein. The repertoire holds over 200,000 distinct CDR3 sequences, with roughly a third as singletons. Details on this clonotype: Its antigen is currently unknown.

The CDR3 is 16 residues long. V was clipped by 6 bases and J by 8 bases, with 23 bases between them. Germline V gene data show CDR1 as MNHEY and CDR2 as SVGAGI. Study-wide findings and caveats: Tumors had less TCR diversity than lymph nodes, more than nontumor tissue. Most tumor T cells seemingly derive from lymph node, then expand in tumor. Tumor T cell lymph node origin was a supported hypothesis, not proven.

Samples came from axillary lymph nodes draining the breast cancer. Specimen: axillary lymph node tissue. The chain has TRBV6-5 and TRBJ1-3; weak D call: TRBD1 (6 bases). This receptor was obtained from a female donor with breast cancer. Some clones in this sample may be carry-over from other donors' samples. Here the CDR3 reads CASSHTVGAEGYTIYF. CDR3 DNA sequence: TGTGCCAGCAGCCATACGGTGGGGGCGGAGGGCTACACCATATATTTT.